This is a list of T cell receptor beta chains from one sample in a study of blood T cells in healthy people across ages. TCRdb itself ran the 5' RACE reads through MiXCR, one entry per CDR3 protein. The table lists about 930,000 distinct CDR3 sequences, 25% to 30% of them singletons. The sample was also reused in another study, on T cells of mothers and their children.

Sequencing used blood. These receptors all stem from a woman aged 40 to 50 in good health. CDR3s include the opening cysteine and the closing phenylalanine or tryptophan. Fields, in order: J gene, D gene, clone size, CDR3 length, V gene, CDR3 protein, CDR3 DNA. A D gene is named only where the DNA matches it firmly. A row's size may be missing; if present it is once, few, many or a size class.

j_call: TRBJ1-5
d_call: TRBD1
clone_size: few
cdr3_length: 15
v_call: TRBV6-5
cdr3_aa: CASRPYEGANQPQHF
cdr3_nt: TGTGCCAGCAGGCCCTATGAGGGGGCCAATCAGCCCCAGCATTTT

j_call: TRBJ1-1
d_call: -
clone_size: few
cdr3_length: 18
v_call: TRBV28
cdr3_aa: CASSLWRVAGNADTEAFF
cdr3_nt: TGTGCCAGCAGTTTATGGAGGGTTGCGGGGAACGCGGACACTGAAGCTTTCTTT

j_call: TRBJ2-7
d_call: -
clone_size: many
cdr3_length: 15
v_call: TRBV4-3
cdr3_aa: CASSHSKVGSYEQYF
cdr3_nt: TGCGCCAGCAGCCATTCAAAGGTTGGGTCCTACGAGCAGTACTTC

j_call: TRBJ1-4
d_call: -
clone_size: -
cdr3_length: 17
v_call: TRBV5-1
cdr3_aa: CASSFKGGDSTNEKLFF
cdr3_nt: TGCGCCAGCAGCTTCAAGGGTGGGGACTCAACTAATGAAAAACTGTTTTTT

j_call: TRBJ1-4
d_call: -
clone_size: -
cdr3_length: 16
v_call: TRBV4-2
cdr3_aa: CASSQPVGATNEKLFF
cdr3_nt: TGTGCCAGCAGCCAGCCTGTAGGGGCAACTAATGAAAAACTGTTTTTT

j_call: TRBJ1-2
d_call: -
clone_size: many
cdr3_length: 13
v_call: TRBV20-1
cdr3_aa: CSARDGGPYGYTF
cdr3_nt: TGCAGTGCTAGAGACGGGGGTCCATATGGCTACACCTTC

j_call: TRBJ1-2
d_call: -
clone_size: few
cdr3_length: 12
v_call: TRBV27
cdr3_aa: CASSPEGWGYTF
cdr3_nt: TGTGCCAGCAGCCCCGAGGGCTGGGGCTACACCTTC

j_call: TRBJ2-7
d_call: -
clone_size: -
cdr3_length: 14
v_call: TRBV5-6
cdr3_aa: CASSPQDRNYEQYF
cdr3_nt: TGTGCCAGCAGTCCGCAGGACCGTAACTACGAGCAGTACTTC

j_call: TRBJ2-1
d_call: TRBD1
clone_size: -
cdr3_length: 15
v_call: TRBV12-3/TRBV12-4
cdr3_aa: CASSLGTGGRDEQFF
cdr3_nt: TGTGCCAGCAGTCTCGGGACAGGGGGCAGGGATGAGCAGTTCTTC

j_call: TRBJ2-1
d_call: -
clone_size: -
cdr3_length: 16
v_call: TRBV20-1
cdr3_aa: CSAGTTGTSSYNEQFF
cdr3_nt: TGCAGTGCTGGCACAACCGGGACAAGCTCCTACAATGAGCAGTTCTTC

j_call: TRBJ2-5
d_call: TRBD1
clone_size: many
cdr3_length: 14
v_call: TRBV24-1
cdr3_aa: CATSKTGERETQYF
cdr3_nt: TGTGCCACCAGCAAGACAGGGGAGAGAGAGACCCAGTACTTC

j_call: TRBJ2-3
d_call: -
clone_size: few
cdr3_length: 15
v_call: TRBV30
cdr3_aa: CAWSVAGLSTDTQYF
cdr3_nt: TGTGCCTGGAGTGTAGCAGGACTTAGCACAGATACGCAGTATTTT

j_call: TRBJ1-4
d_call: -
clone_size: -
cdr3_length: 15
v_call: TRBV3-1
cdr3_aa: CASSLHRDRDEKLFF
cdr3_nt: TGTGCCAGCAGCCTTCACCGGGATCGGGACGAAAAACTGTTTTTT

j_call: TRBJ1-3
d_call: TRBD1
clone_size: few
cdr3_length: 15
v_call: TRBV3-1
cdr3_aa: CASSSSGTGFNTIYF
cdr3_nt: TGTGCCAGCAGCTCTTCCGGGACAGGCTTTAACACCATATATTTT

j_call: TRBJ1-5
d_call: -
clone_size: few
cdr3_length: 14
v_call: TRBV9
cdr3_aa: CASSVADRNQPQHF
cdr3_nt: TGTGCCAGCAGCGTGGCAGACAGAAATCAGCCCCAGCATTTT

j_call: TRBJ2-1
d_call: -
clone_size: many
cdr3_length: 14
v_call: TRBV6-4
cdr3_aa: CASSDSALANEQFF
cdr3_nt: TGTGCCAGCAGTGACTCGGCGCTCGCCAATGAGCAGTTCTTC

j_call: TRBJ2-3
d_call: -
clone_size: -
cdr3_length: 9
v_call: TRBV20-1
cdr3_aa: CRVGYTQYF
cdr3_nt: TGCAGAGTCGGGTATACGCAGTATTTT

j_call: TRBJ1-2
d_call: -
clone_size: many
cdr3_length: 14
v_call: TRBV7-2
cdr3_aa: CASSLGQGASGYTF
cdr3_nt: TGTGCCAGCAGCTTAGGCCAGGGAGCTTCTGGCTACACCTTC

j_call: TRBJ2-6
d_call: -
clone_size: -
cdr3_length: 16
v_call: TRBV3-1
cdr3_aa: CASSYGQLSGANVLTF
cdr3_nt: TGTGCCAGCAGCTACGGACAGCTCTCTGGGGCCAACGTCCTGACTTTC

j_call: TRBJ2-5
d_call: TRBD2
clone_size: -
cdr3_length: 16
v_call: TRBV7-2
cdr3_aa: CASSQRLAGVRETQYF
cdr3_nt: TGTGCCAGCAGCCAGCGACTAGCGGGGGTTCGAGAGACCCAGTACTTC

j_call: TRBJ2-1
d_call: TRBD1
clone_size: many
cdr3_length: 14
v_call: TRBV20-1
cdr3_aa: CSARESGRGNEQFF
cdr3_nt: TGCAGTGCTAGAGAGTCCGGCAGGGGGAATGAGCAGTTCTTC

j_call: TRBJ2-6
d_call: -
clone_size: many
cdr3_length: 16
v_call: TRBV4-3
cdr3_aa: CASSLGDLSGANVLTF
cdr3_nt: TGCGCCAGCAGCCTTGGGGACCTCTCTGGGGCCAACGTCCTGACTTTC

j_call: TRBJ2-3
d_call: TRBD1
clone_size: -
cdr3_length: 15
v_call: TRBV20-1
cdr3_aa: CSASRDSYSTDTQYF
cdr3_nt: TGCAGTGCTAGCCGGGACAGCTATAGCACAGATACGCAGTATTTT

j_call: TRBJ1-2
d_call: -
clone_size: -
cdr3_length: 13
v_call: TRBV28
cdr3_aa: CASTGVWGYGYTF
cdr3_nt: TGTGCCAGCACAGGGGTATGGGGCTATGGCTACACCTTC

j_call: TRBJ2-3
d_call: TRBD2
clone_size: -
cdr3_length: 14
v_call: TRBV7-2
cdr3_aa: CATAAGGGTDTQYF
cdr3_nt: TGTGCCACTGCAGCGGGGGGTGGCACAGATACGCAGTATTTT

j_call: TRBJ2-7
d_call: -
clone_size: many
cdr3_length: 12
v_call: TRBV12-3/TRBV12-4
cdr3_aa: CASSLRRSEQYF
cdr3_nt: TGTGCCAGCAGTTTACGGCGATCCGAGCAGTACTTC

j_call: TRBJ2-2
d_call: TRBD2
clone_size: -
cdr3_length: 16
v_call: TRBV4-1
cdr3_aa: CASSQDASGGVGELFF
cdr3_nt: TGCGCCAGCAGCCAAGATGCTAGCGGGGGGGTCGGGGAGCTGTTTTTT

j_call: TRBJ2-1
d_call: -
clone_size: many
cdr3_length: 16
v_call: TRBV18
cdr3_aa: CASSPPTWTLGNEQFF
cdr3_nt: TGTGCCAGCTCACCTCCGACTTGGACCTTAGGGAATGAGCAGTTCTTC

j_call: TRBJ1-2
d_call: TRBD1
clone_size: many
cdr3_length: 15
v_call: TRBV20-1
cdr3_aa: CSARDFDREVNGYTF
cdr3_nt: TGCAGTGCTAGAGATTTCGACAGGGAGGTAAATGGCTACACCTTC

j_call: TRBJ2-3
d_call: TRBD2
clone_size: -
cdr3_length: 14
v_call: TRBV20-1
cdr3_aa: CSAWGLASTDTQYF
cdr3_nt: TGCAGTGCTTGGGGACTAGCGAGCACAGATACGCAGTATTTT

j_call: TRBJ2-6
d_call: -
clone_size: -
cdr3_length: 15
v_call: TRBV28
cdr3_aa: CASSFRPSGANVLTF
cdr3_nt: TGTGCCAGCAGTTTTAGGCCGTCTGGGGCCAACGTCCTGACTTTC

j_call: TRBJ2-7
d_call: -
clone_size: -
cdr3_length: 12
v_call: TRBV20-1
cdr3_aa: CSARGPSYEQYF
cdr3_nt: TGCAGTGCACGAGGGCCCTCCTACGAGCAGTACTTC

j_call: TRBJ2-7
d_call: -
clone_size: many
cdr3_length: 12
v_call: TRBV27
cdr3_aa: CASSFPRGEQYF
cdr3_nt: TGTGCCAGCAGTTTTCCACGGGGCGAGCAGTACTTC

j_call: TRBJ1-4
d_call: -
clone_size: many
cdr3_length: 12
v_call: TRBV28
cdr3_aa: CASSFPRGKLFF
cdr3_nt: TGTGCCAGCAGTTTCCCACGCGGAAAACTGTTTTTT

j_call: TRBJ2-7
d_call: -
clone_size: -
cdr3_length: 15
v_call: TRBV9
cdr3_aa: CASSVGTQSSYEQYF
cdr3_nt: TGTGCCAGCAGCGTAGGGACCCAGAGCTCCTACGAGCAGTACTTC

j_call: TRBJ2-5
d_call: -
clone_size: many
cdr3_length: 11
v_call: TRBV5-6
cdr3_aa: CASSRRASEYF
cdr3_nt: TGTGCCAGCAGCCGCCGAGCGTCCGAGTACTTC

j_call: TRBJ1-2
d_call: -
clone_size: -
cdr3_length: 14
v_call: TRBV2
cdr3_aa: CASSEWQGDYGYTF
cdr3_nt: TGTGCCAGCAGTGAGTGGCAGGGAGACTATGGCTACACCTTC

j_call: TRBJ2-3
d_call: -
clone_size: -
cdr3_length: 14
v_call: TRBV7-2
cdr3_aa: CASSLNSLTDTQYF
cdr3_nt: TGTGCCAGCAGTTTAAACAGCCTCACAGATACGCAGTATTTT

j_call: TRBJ2-1
d_call: TRBD1
clone_size: -
cdr3_length: 17
v_call: TRBV11-2
cdr3_aa: CASSRGLGTGSYNEQFF
cdr3_nt: TGTGCCAGCAGCCGGGGCCTCGGGACAGGATCCTACAATGAGCAGTTCTTC

j_call: TRBJ2-3
d_call: TRBD2
clone_size: few
cdr3_length: 15
v_call: TRBV7-3
cdr3_aa: CASSLYAGVSDTQYF
cdr3_nt: TGTGCCAGCAGCTTATACGCGGGGGTCTCAGATACGCAGTATTTT

j_call: TRBJ1-2
d_call: -
clone_size: medium-sized
cdr3_length: 15
v_call: TRBV7-2
cdr3_aa: CASSRGSGGLYGYTF
cdr3_nt: TGTGCCAGCAGCCGGGGTAGTGGGGGCTTATATGGCTACACCTTC

j_call: TRBJ2-2
d_call: -
clone_size: -
cdr3_length: 13
v_call: TRBV14
cdr3_aa: CASSQATVGELFF
cdr3_nt: TGTGCCAGCAGCCAAGCTACGGTTGGGGAGCTGTTTTTT

j_call: TRBJ1-5
d_call: TRBD1
clone_size: few
cdr3_length: 14
v_call: TRBV5-5
cdr3_aa: CASSRTGSLQPQHF
cdr3_nt: TGTGCCAGCAGCCGGACAGGGAGCTTACAGCCCCAGCATTTT

j_call: TRBJ2-1
d_call: -
clone_size: many
cdr3_length: 11
v_call: TRBV20-1
cdr3_aa: CSALYVHEQFF
cdr3_nt: TGCAGTGCGCTCTATGTCCATGAGCAGTTCTTC

j_call: TRBJ2-4
d_call: TRBD2
clone_size: -
cdr3_length: 15
v_call: TRBV9
cdr3_aa: CASSVGAGGYNEQYF
cdr3_nt: TGTGCCAGCAGCGTAGGGGCGGGGGGATACAATGAGCAGTACTTC

j_call: TRBJ2-3
d_call: -
clone_size: once
cdr3_length: 13
v_call: TRBV18
cdr3_aa: CASPELGAKTQYF
cdr3_nt: TGTGCCAGCCCAGAACTCGGGGCGAAAACGCAGTATTTT

j_call: TRBJ2-3
d_call: -
clone_size: many
cdr3_length: 13
v_call: TRBV10-3
cdr3_aa: CAISHEPTDTQYF
cdr3_nt: TGTGCCATCAGTCATGAACCAACAGATACGCAGTATTTT

j_call: TRBJ1-1
d_call: -
clone_size: -
cdr3_length: 14
v_call: TRBV3-1
cdr3_aa: CASSLWTVNTEAFF
cdr3_nt: TGTGCCAGCAGCCTTTGGACGGTGAACACTGAAGCTTTCTTT

j_call: TRBJ2-1
d_call: -
clone_size: -
cdr3_length: 15
v_call: TRBV4-2
cdr3_aa: CASSQDQGGVEEQFF
cdr3_nt: TGTGCCAGCAGCCAAGATCAGGGGGGGGTAGAGGAGCAGTTCTTC

j_call: TRBJ1-2
d_call: -
clone_size: few
cdr3_length: 13
v_call: TRBV13
cdr3_aa: CASSSGFNYGYTF
cdr3_nt: TGTGCCAGCAGCTCCGGGTTTAACTATGGCTACACCTTC

j_call: TRBJ2-1
d_call: -
clone_size: -
cdr3_length: 15
v_call: TRBV7-8
cdr3_aa: CASSQSRRDTYEQFF
cdr3_nt: TGTGCCAGCAGCCAATCTAGGAGGGATACCTACGAGCAGTTCTTC

j_call: TRBJ2-3
d_call: -
clone_size: many
cdr3_length: 12
v_call: TRBV10-3
cdr3_aa: CASATSTDTQYF
cdr3_nt: TGTGCCTCGGCAACTAGCACAGATACGCAGTATTTT

j_call: TRBJ2-7
d_call: -
clone_size: -
cdr3_length: 13
v_call: TRBV20-1
cdr3_aa: CSARVPASYEQYF
cdr3_nt: TGCAGTGCTAGAGTTCCAGCGTCCTACGAGCAGTACTTC

j_call: TRBJ1-1
d_call: TRBD1
clone_size: -
cdr3_length: 17
v_call: TRBV28
cdr3_aa: CASSLARGTGGTTEAFF
cdr3_nt: TGTGCCAGCAGTTTAGCTCGAGGGACAGGGGGAACCACTGAAGCTTTCTTT

j_call: TRBJ1-3
d_call: -
clone_size: few
cdr3_length: 14
v_call: TRBV28
cdr3_aa: CASAGSISGNTIYF
cdr3_nt: TGTGCCAGCGCAGGTAGCATCTCTGGAAACACCATATATTTT

j_call: TRBJ2-3
d_call: -
clone_size: many
cdr3_length: 13
v_call: TRBV15
cdr3_aa: CATSRVGTDTQYF
cdr3_nt: TGTGCCACCAGCAGAGTGGGAACAGATACGCAGTATTTT

j_call: TRBJ2-6
d_call: -
clone_size: many
cdr3_length: 14
v_call: TRBV11-2
cdr3_aa: CASSLMVGANVLTF
cdr3_nt: TGTGCCAGCAGCTTAATGGTCGGGGCCAACGTCCTGACTTTC

j_call: TRBJ2-5
d_call: -
clone_size: many
cdr3_length: 13
v_call: TRBV6-4
cdr3_aa: CASSRDWLETQYF
cdr3_nt: TGTGCCAGCAGTCGGGACTGGCTAGAGACCCAGTACTTC

j_call: TRBJ2-1
d_call: -
clone_size: -
cdr3_length: 12
v_call: TRBV7-2
cdr3_aa: CASTGLTHEQFF
cdr3_nt: TGTGCCAGCACCGGGCTCACCCATGAGCAGTTCTTC